This entry describes one TCR beta chain. The data were obtained in a study of cytomegalovirus exposure and HLA in healthy donors. Healthy people donating bone marrow made up the donors. Nominally healthy donors provided the samples, though records likely missed some immune exposures. The primer mix had 60 Vbeta and 13 Jbeta primers. Sequencing was performed with immunoSEQ multiplex PCR; in TCRdb, only in-frame clones are kept and a portion is missing. The table has about 170,000 clones, around 80% seen once. The origin of this receptor is a male donor in good health and CMV-seronegative. Sequencing used PBMCs.

The CDR3 coding sequence is TGTGCCATCACAGGCGGGACCTACGAGCAGTACTTC. This translates into CAITGGTYEQYF. The J gene is TRBJ2-7, the V gene TRBV2; possible D gene TRBD2, 6 bases. The CDR3 covers 12 residues. Germline CDR1 SNHLY, CDR2 FYNNEI. V lost 10 bases and J lost 2, with 12 bases in between.